The 4 T cell receptor beta chains listed next were all sequenced from one sample in a study of cytomegalovirus exposure and HLA in healthy donors. This PCR relied on a set of 60 Vbeta primers and 13 Jbeta primers. Only in-frame clones appear in the TCRdb table, and some are missing; sequencing was by immunoSEQ multiplex PCR. There are some 150,000 clones in the sample; roughly 77% occur only once, and around 3.2% lies in the top ten. Sequenced sample: PBMCs. The origin of the receptors is a human donor in good health.

The chain's CDR3 is CASSVDRDTEAFF. CDR3 sequence (DNA): TGTGCCAGTAGTGTTGACAGAGACACTGAAGCTTTCTTT. The V call is TRBV19, the J call TRBJ1-1; possible D gene TRBD1, 5 bases. V was shortened by 5 bases and J by 3 bases, with 10 bases between the two germline ends. The CDR3 consists of 13 residues. Germline CDR1 reads LNHDA; CDR2 reads SQIVND (reference sequence).

A few counts support this clone. V is TRBV5-6 and J is TRBJ2-3, with D hard to call. Germline CDR1 and CDR2: SGHDT and YYEEEE. V gave up 1 base and J gave up 2 bases, with 8 bases separating them. The CDR3 runs 14 residues. CDR3 in DNA: TGTGCCAGCAGCTTGCCAGGATTCACAGATACGCAGTATTTT. It yields the protein CASSLPGFTDTQYF.

This clone was counted a few times. The V and J genes are TRBV27 and TRBJ2-4; tentatively, D is TRBD2 (6 bases). The length of the CDR3 is 16 residues. Germline loops: CDR1 MNHEY, CDR2 SMNVEV (reference sequence). V was shortened by 5 bases and J by 0 bases, with 14 bases between the two germline ends. The CDR3 region has the DNA TGTGCCAGCAGTCAACATAGCGGTCTAGCCAAAAACATTCAGTACTTC. Translated: CASSQHSGLAKNIQYF.

The chain uses TRBV5-1 and TRBJ2-3; 9 bases are shared with TRBD2. The CDR3 is 15 residues long. Germline V CDR1 and CDR2: SGHRS, YFSETQ. The ends lost 0 bases at V and 7 bases at J; junction bases unmatched: 6. The CDR3 spells CASSLAGTSLNTQYF. CDR3 coding DNA: TGCGCCAGCAGCTTGGCCGGGACTAGCTTAAATACGCAGTATTTT.